These 10 T cell receptor beta chains share one sample of origin, sequenced in a study of blood T cell repertoires in COVID-19 (dated by TCRdb to 2018 to 2021). Receptors were amplified or captured by the immunoSEQ multiplex PCR assay. Entries here come from immuneACCESS through TCRdb and include only in-frame sequences with V and J called. Some clones fail to appear in such tables; in the studies checked, an unresolved V gene covers under half of the shortfall, and the cause of the remainder is unknown. A total of roughly 250,000 clones appear in this sample, about 86% of them only once. Together, the top ten hold roughly 7.8% of the sample. Source material: peripheral blood. Every receptor here comes from a man aged 35 to 55 with active or convalescent COVID-19.

This sequence joins TRBV6-5 and TRBJ2-3; TRBD2 aligns across 7 bases. Germline V gives CDR1 MNHEY, CDR2 SVGAGI. The trim removed 7 bases at V and 3 bases at J, leaving 4 bases unmatched. This CDR3 has 13 residues. The CDR3 region is CASIGGSTDTQYF. The CDR3, as DNA: TGTGCCAGCATTGGCGGGAGTACAGATACGCAGTATTTT.

The rearrangement joins TRBV6-2 or TRBV6-3 to TRBJ1-5; D not certain. The germline gives CDR1 MNHEY, CDR2 SVGEGT. The CDR3 contains 16 residues. Trimming cost V 0 bases and J 2 bases, with 11 bases left between them. CDR3 protein: CASSYSQGVGNQPQHF. The CDR3 nucleotides are TGTGCCAGCAGTTACTCTCAAGGAGTTGGCAATCAGCCCCAGCATTTT.

The V call is TRBV9, the J call TRBJ2-3; no definite D call. V lost 2 bases and J lost 1, with 5 bases in between. The germline CDR1 and CDR2 sequences are SGDLS and YYNGEE. CDR3 size: 13 residues. The DNA of the CDR3 is TGTGCCAGCAGCGTTCCCGGCACAGATACGCAGTATTTT. The encoded protein is CASSVPGTDTQYF. Full variable domain (missing parts from reference TRBV9 and TRBJ2-3): DSGVTQTPKHLITATGQRVTLRCSPRSGDLSVYWYQQSLDQGLQFLIQYYNGEERAKGNILERFSAQQFPDLHSELNLSSLELGDSALYFCASSVPGTDTQYFGPGTRLTVL.

As for this clone: Other DNA sequences in this sample translate to the same CDR3. Here the CDR3 DNA reads TGTGCCAGCAGTTATCAGAACTATGGCTACACCTTC. The encoded protein is CASSYQNYGYTF. The genes are TRBV6-5 and TRBJ1-2; D uncertain. The CDR3 has 12 residues. V was pared by 3 bases and J by 2 bases, with 4 bases between. CDR1 and CDR2 from the germline V gene are MNHEY and SVGAGI.

The V call is TRBV4-1, the J call TRBJ2-3; 7 bases fit TRBD2. CDR3 size: 15 residues. CDR1 is MGHRA, CDR2 YSYEKL, per germline. Trimming removed 1 base from V and 4 bases from J; junction bases left unmatched: 5. CDR3 region: CASSQGGSGADTQYF. CDR3 nucleotides: TGCGCCAGCAGCCAAGGCGGGAGTGGCGCAGATACGCAGTATTTT.

This clone was observed a handful of times. This chain links TRBV3-1 (or the pseudogene TRBV3-2) with TRBJ2-7, with TRBD2 matching 7 bases. Per germline, CDR1 LGHDT and CDR2 YNNKEL (reference sequence). The CDR3 runs 14 residues. V lost 2 bases and J lost 3; bases outside the gene matches: 4. The CDR3 bases are TGTGCCAGCAGCCAATCCGGGGAGGGCTACGAGCAGTACTTC. As protein: CASSQSGEGYEQYF.

The V call is TRBV28, the J call TRBJ1-4; TRBD1 matches 8 bases. Germline V gene data show CDR1 as MDHEN and CDR2 as SYDVKM. With V trimmed by 5 bases and J by 7 bases, 3 bases remained unmatched. The CDR3 is 13 amino acids. CDR3 nucleotide sequence: TGTGCCAGCAGTCGCGACAGGGGTGAAAAACTGTTTTTT. Its translation: CASSRDRGEKLFF.

The gene calls are TRBV11-3 and TRBJ1-2, with 11 bases identical to TRBD1. V lost 5 bases, J lost 6 bases, and 5 bases stayed unmatched. This CDR3 has 14 amino acids. In germline, CDR1 is SGHNT, CDR2 YENEEA. The CDR3 loop reads CASSVPGQGDGYTF. The CDR3 DNA follows: TGTGCCAGCAGCGTACCGGGACAGGGGGATGGCTACACCTTC. Drawing the rest from reference TRBV11-3 and TRBJ1-2, the complete variable domain is EAGVVQSPRYKIIEKKQPVAFWCNPISGHNTLYWYLQNLGQGPELLIRYENEEAVDDSQLPKDRFSAERLKGVDSTLKIQPAELGDSAVYLCASSVPGQGDGYTFGSGTRLTVV.

The chain carries TRBV4-1 and TRBJ1-5, with 8 bases matching TRBD1. Germline CDR1 MGHRA, CDR2 YSYEKL. Trimming cost V 0 bases and J 7 bases; bases outside gene matches: 11. The CDR3 covers 17 residues. This CDR3 reads CASSQDTSGTGRQPQHF. CDR3 nucleotide sequence: TGCGCCAGCAGCCAAGATACTTCGGGGACAGGACGACAGCCCCAGCATTTT.

This chain connects TRBV11-3 to TRBJ2-7; 7 bases are a match to TRBD2. Trimming cost V 4 bases and J 2 bases; bases outside gene matches: 5. Per the germline V gene, CDR1 is SGHNT and CDR2 is YENEEA. CDR3 size: 14 residues. The CDR3: CASSSERGPYEQYF. CDR3 sequence (DNA): TGTGCCAGCAGCTCCGAGCGGGGCCCCTACGAGCAGTACTTC. The full variable domain, in which reference TRBV11-3 and TRBJ2-7 provide the parts outside the CDR3, is EAGVVQSPRYKIIEKKQPVAFWCNPISGHNTLYWYLQNLGQGPELLIRYENEEAVDDSQLPKDRFSAERLKGVDSTLKIQPAELGDSAVYLCASSSERGPYEQYFGPGTRLTVT.